Each of the 14 T cell receptor beta chains below was sequenced from the same sample in a study of cytomegalovirus exposure and HLA in healthy donors (dated by TCRdb to about 2017). Libraries were constructed by the immunoSEQ multiplex PCR assay. For the multiplex PCR, a mixture combining 60 forward primers for TCR Vbeta segments and 13 reverse primers for TCR Jbeta segments was used. Held by TCRdb, this immuneACCESS table contains in-frame sequences only and omits some clones. Under half of the omission traces to an unresolved V gene where checked; the cause of the rest is unknown. Counted in this sample were some 150,000 clones; around three quarters of them appeared once. The top ten clones comprise approximately 2% of the sample. The sequenced sample consisted of PBMCs. The source of these receptors is a man in his forties in good health and CMV-seronegative.

This clone was seen a handful of times. V is TRBV29-1 and J is TRBJ2-7; D may be TRBD1 (6 bases). Germline V gives CDR1 SQVTM, CDR2 ANQGSEA. Trimming stripped 3 bases from V and 2 bases from J, with 17 bases between. The CDR3 is 15 residues long. The CDR3 DNA reads TGCAGCGTTGATATTCACAGTTCAGGGGCCTACGAGCAGTACTTC. Protein product: CSVDIHSSGAYEQYF.

The chain combines TRBV7-9 with TRBJ2-2; no firm D call. Germline CDR1 SEHNR, CDR2 FQNEAQ (reference sequence). There are 12 residues in the CDR3. The V gene lost 5 bases and the J gene lost 7 bases, with 8 bases spanning the gap. The CDR3, as DNA: TGTGCCAGCAGCCTAATGGTCGGGGAGCTGTTTTTT. Translating it yields CASSLMVGELFF.

V usage is TRBV5-1 and J usage is TRBJ2-3; the match to TRBD2 covers 14 bases. V dropped 0 bases and J dropped 6; count of bases not matched to a gene: 6. Germline V gene lookup returns CDR1 SGHRS and CDR2 YFSETQ. This CDR3 is 17 amino acids long. CDR3 amino acids: CASSLGLAGGPDDTQYF. DNA for the CDR3: TGCGCCAGCAGCTTGGGACTAGCGGGAGGGCCAGACGATACGCAGTATTTT.

CDR3 sequence: CASSKTGTGNYEQYF. CDR3 DNA: TGTGCCAGCAGCAAAACCGGGACAGGGAACTACGAGCAGTACTTC. The V and J genes are TRBV27 and TRBJ2-7, with 9 bases aligning to TRBD1. This CDR3 comprises 15 residues. Per germline, CDR1 MNHEY and CDR2 SMNVEV (reference sequence). V dropped 6 bases and J dropped 3; count of bases not matched to a gene: 9.

This chain connects TRBV19 to TRBJ2-7, with D possibly TRBD1 on 6 matching bases. This CDR3 spans 15 amino acids. Germline CDR1 reads LNHDA; CDR2 reads SQIVND (reference sequence). V was clipped by 5 bases and J by 5 bases, with 19 bases between them. The CDR3: CASSVTSGHPNEQYF. Written as DNA, the CDR3 is TGTGCCAGTAGTGTCACCTCGGGACACCCCAACGAGCAGTACTTC.

Details on this clone: Other DNA sequences in this sample translate to the same CDR3. V is TRBV27 and J is TRBJ1-5, with D possibly being TRBD1 (6 bases). Trimming shortened V by 2 bases and J by 7 bases, and 30 bases separated the two germline ends. Per germline, CDR1 MNHEY and CDR2 SMNVEV (reference sequence). This CDR3 has 20 amino acids. The DNA for the CDR3 is TGTGCCAGCAGTTTAGGCCCGCCATCTTGGACAGCTCCTTGGGAGCAGCCCCAGCATTTT. Translating gives CASSLGPPSWTAPWEQPQHF.

The V call is TRBV28, the J call TRBJ1-1, with TRBD1 matching over 9 bases. Germline V CDR1 and CDR2: MDHEN, SYDVKM. The V segment lost 5 bases and the J segment 4 bases; nucleotides outside the gene matches: 11. The CDR3 is made up of 16 amino acids. The CDR3 is CASSLTGGVSGTEAFF. The CDR3 DNA follows: TGTGCCAGCAGTCTAACAGGGGGCGTCTCCGGCACTGAAGCTTTCTTT. Based on the CDR3 plus reference TRBV28 and TRBJ1-1, the full variable domain is DVKVTQSSRYLVKRTGEKVFLECVQDMDHENMFWYRQDPGLGLRLIYFSYDVKMKEKGDIPEGYSVSREKKERFSLILESASTNQTSMYLCASSLTGGVSGTEAFFGQGTRLTVV.

V is TRBV5-8 and J is TRBJ2-1; D possibly corresponds to TRBD2 (6 bases). With 0 bases removed from V and 0 bases from J, the gap between germline ends came to 10 bases. The CDR3 has 16 amino acids. Germline values: CDR1 SGHTS, CDR2 YDEGEE. This CDR3 is CASSLVAGPSYNEQFF. The CDR3, as DNA: TGTGCCAGCAGCTTGGTCGCGGGGCCCTCCTACAATGAGCAGTTCTTC.

CDR3 in DNA: TGTGCCAGCAGTTTCCGGGCCCCGGGAGACGAGCAGTACTTC. Translated: CASSFRAPGDEQYF. The chain couples TRBV27 to TRBJ2-7; a possible D gene is TRBD2 (6 bases). Trimming took 3 bases from V and 5 from J, leaving 14 bases between them. Germline V CDR1 and CDR2: MNHEY, SMNVEV (reference sequence). The CDR3 loop spans 14 amino acids.

The V gene is TRBV28, the J gene TRBJ2-1; D is ambiguous. The CDR3 is 15 amino acids. In germline, CDR1 is MDHEN, CDR2 SYDVKM. Trimming stripped 3 bases from V and 8 bases from J, with 17 bases between. CDR3 residues: CASSFAYLTLDEQFF. CDR3 DNA: TGTGCCAGCAGTTTTGCCTACCTGACTTTGGATGAGCAGTTCTTC. Variable domain in full (rest from reference TRBV28 and TRBJ2-1): DVKVTQSSRYLVKRTGEKVFLECVQDMDHENMFWYRQDPGLGLRLIYFSYDVKMKEKGDIPEGYSVSREKKERFSLILESASTNQTSMYLCASSFAYLTLDEQFFGPGTRLTVL.

This clone was seen only once. CDR3 protein: CASSAGLAGVRDEQFF. CDR3 sequence (DNA): TGTGCCAGCAGTGCCGGACTAGCGGGAGTTAGGGATGAGCAGTTCTTC. V gene TRBV2 combines with J gene TRBJ2-1; TRBD2 aligns across 13 bases. The CDR3 has 16 residues. The trim removed 4 bases at V and 8 bases at J, leaving 8 bases unmatched. From germline, CDR1 is SNHLY and CDR2 FYNNEI.

The chain employs TRBV4-2 and TRBJ2-5; TRBD1 agrees at 8 bases. The CDR3 extends over 16 amino acids. With 2 bases clipped from V and 5 bases from J, the junction kept 10 bases outside the gene matches. Germline V gene sequence: CDR1 LGHNA, CDR2 YNFKEQ. CDR3 loop: CASSQLQGGAEETQYF. For the CDR3, the DNA is TGTGCCAGCAGCCAACTACAGGGGGGAGCGGAGGAGACCCAGTACTTC.

This clone has more than one count but fewer than ten. This rearrangement joins TRBV30 to TRBJ2-5; unclear D gene. The CDR3 has 12 residues. From germline, CDR1 is GTSNPN and CDR2 SVGIG (reference sequence). V lost 3 bases and J 5 bases, leaving 10 bases between the germline ends. DNA of the CDR3: TGTGCCTGGAGGGGCGAGTGGGAGACCCAGTACTTC. This sequence encodes CAWRGEWETQYF.

The chain carries TRBV7-2 and TRBJ1-4; D is unclear. V lost 7 bases, J lost 10 bases, and 25 bases lay in between. CDR3 length: 16 residues. The germline V gene has CDR1 SGHTA and CDR2 FQGNSA. CDR3 bases: TGTGCCAGCACCAAACCCGCCGCGGCTCCCCCGGGAAAACTGTTTTTT. Translation: CASTKPAAAPPGKLFF.